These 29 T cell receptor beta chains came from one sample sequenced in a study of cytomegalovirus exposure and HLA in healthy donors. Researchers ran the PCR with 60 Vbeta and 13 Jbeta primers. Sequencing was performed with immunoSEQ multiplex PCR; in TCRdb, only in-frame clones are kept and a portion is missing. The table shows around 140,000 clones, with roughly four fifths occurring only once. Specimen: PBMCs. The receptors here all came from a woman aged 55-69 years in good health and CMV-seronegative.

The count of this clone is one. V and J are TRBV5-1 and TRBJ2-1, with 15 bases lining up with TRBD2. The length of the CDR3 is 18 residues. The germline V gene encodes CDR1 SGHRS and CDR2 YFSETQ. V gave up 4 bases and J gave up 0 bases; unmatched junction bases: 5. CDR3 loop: CASSAGTSGRSSYNEQFF. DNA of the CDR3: TGCGCCAGCAGCGCGGGGACTAGCGGGAGGAGCTCCTACAATGAGCAGTTCTTC.

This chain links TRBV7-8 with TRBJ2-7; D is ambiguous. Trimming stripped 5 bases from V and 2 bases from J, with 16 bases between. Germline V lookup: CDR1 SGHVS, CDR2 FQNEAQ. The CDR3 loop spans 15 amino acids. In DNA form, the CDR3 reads TGTGCCAGCAGCCCAAAACGGGTCTTGGCCTACGAGCAGTACTTC. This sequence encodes CASSPKRVLAYEQYF. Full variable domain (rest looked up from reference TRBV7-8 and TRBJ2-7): GAGVSQSPRYKVAKRGQDVALRCDPISGHVSLFWYQQALGQGPEFLTYFQNEAQLDKSGLPSDRFFAERPEGSVSTLKIQRTQQEDSAVYLCASSPKRVLAYEQYFGPGTRLTVT.

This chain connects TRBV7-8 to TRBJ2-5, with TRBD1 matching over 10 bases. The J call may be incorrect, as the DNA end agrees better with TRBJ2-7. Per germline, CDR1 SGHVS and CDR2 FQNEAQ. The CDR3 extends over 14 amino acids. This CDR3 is CASSQYGTGDEQYF. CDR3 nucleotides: TGTGCCAGCAGTCAGTACGGGACAGGGGACGAGCAGTACTTC.

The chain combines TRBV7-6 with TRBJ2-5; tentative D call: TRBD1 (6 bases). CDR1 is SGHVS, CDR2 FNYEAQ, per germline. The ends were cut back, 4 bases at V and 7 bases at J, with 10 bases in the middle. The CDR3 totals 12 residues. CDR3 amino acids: CASSSPRGTQYF. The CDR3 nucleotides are TGTGCCAGCAGCTCCCCCAGGGGGACCCAGTACTTC.

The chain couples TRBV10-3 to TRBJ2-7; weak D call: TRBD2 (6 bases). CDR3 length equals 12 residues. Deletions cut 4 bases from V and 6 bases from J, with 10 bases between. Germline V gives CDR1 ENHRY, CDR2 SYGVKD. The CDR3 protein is CAISAGVGEQYF. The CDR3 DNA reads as TGTGCCATCAGTGCGGGAGTAGGCGAGCAGTACTTC.

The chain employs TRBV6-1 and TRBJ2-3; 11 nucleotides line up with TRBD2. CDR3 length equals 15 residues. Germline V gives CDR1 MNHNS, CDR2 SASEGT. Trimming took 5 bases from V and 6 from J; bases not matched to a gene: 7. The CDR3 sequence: CASSPNPSGRDTQYF. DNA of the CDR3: TGTGCCAGCAGTCCAAACCCTAGCGGGAGGGATACGCAGTATTTT.

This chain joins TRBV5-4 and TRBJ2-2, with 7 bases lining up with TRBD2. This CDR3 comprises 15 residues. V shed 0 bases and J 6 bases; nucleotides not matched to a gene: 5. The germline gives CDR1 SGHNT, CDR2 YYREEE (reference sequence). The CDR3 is CASSLASGFAGELFF. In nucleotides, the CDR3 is TGTGCCAGCAGCTTGGCTAGCGGTTTTGCCGGGGAGCTGTTTTTT.

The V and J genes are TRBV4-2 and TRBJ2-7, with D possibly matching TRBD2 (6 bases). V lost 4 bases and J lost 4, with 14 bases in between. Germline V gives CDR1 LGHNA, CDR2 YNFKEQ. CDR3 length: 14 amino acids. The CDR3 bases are TGTGCCAGCAGCCCTCCCGGGAGTTCGTACGAGCAGTACTTC. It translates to CASSPPGSSYEQYF.

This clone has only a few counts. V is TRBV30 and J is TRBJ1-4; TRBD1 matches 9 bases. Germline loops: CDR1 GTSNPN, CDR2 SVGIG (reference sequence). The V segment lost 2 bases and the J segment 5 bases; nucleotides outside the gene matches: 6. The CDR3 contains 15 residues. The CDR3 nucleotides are TGTGCCTGGAGTTCCGCCGGGACAGGGAATGAAAAACTGTTTTTT. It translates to CAWSSAGTGNEKLFF. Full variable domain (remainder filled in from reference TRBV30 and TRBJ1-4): SQTIHQWPATLVQPVGSPLSLECTVEGTSNPNLYWYRQAAGRGLQLLFYSVGIGQISSEVPQNLSASRPQDRQFILSSKKLLLSDSGFYLCAWSSAGTGNEKLFFGSGTQLSVL.

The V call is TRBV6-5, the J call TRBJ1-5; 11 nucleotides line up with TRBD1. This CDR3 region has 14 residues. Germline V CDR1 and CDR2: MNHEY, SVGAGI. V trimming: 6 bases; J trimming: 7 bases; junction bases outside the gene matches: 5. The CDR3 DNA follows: TGTGCCAGCAGCGGACAGGGGGCAGAGCAGCCCCAGCATTTT. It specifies CASSGQGAEQPQHF.

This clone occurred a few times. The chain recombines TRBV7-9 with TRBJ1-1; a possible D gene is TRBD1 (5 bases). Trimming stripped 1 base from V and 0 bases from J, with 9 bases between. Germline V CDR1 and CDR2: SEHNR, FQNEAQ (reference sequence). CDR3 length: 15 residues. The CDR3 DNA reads TGTGCCAGCAGCTTAGGTCTAGGGGTGAACACTGAAGCTTTCTTT. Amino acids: CASSLGLGVNTEAFF.

The CDR3 DNA sequence: TGTGCCAGCAACCGACAGGGACACTATGGCTACACCTTC. Its protein product is CASNRQGHYGYTF. The V call is TRBV14, the J call TRBJ1-2, with 7 bases identical to TRBD1. The CDR3 runs 13 residues. Germline trimming cut 7 bases from V and 3 bases from J; bases unmatched to any gene: 5. The V gene's germline CDR1 is SGHDN and CDR2 FVKESK.

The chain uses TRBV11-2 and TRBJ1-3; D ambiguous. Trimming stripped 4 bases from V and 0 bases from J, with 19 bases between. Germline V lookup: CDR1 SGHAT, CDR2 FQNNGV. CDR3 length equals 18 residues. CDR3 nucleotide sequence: TGTGCCAGCAGCTCAGTACAATTAGTCGGGGTCTCTGGAAACACCATATATTTT. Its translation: CASSSVQLVGVSGNTIYF.

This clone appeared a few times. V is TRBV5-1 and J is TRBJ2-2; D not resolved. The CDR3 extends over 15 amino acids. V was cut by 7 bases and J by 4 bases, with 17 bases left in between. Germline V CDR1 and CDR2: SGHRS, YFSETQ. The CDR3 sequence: CASQNSYTTTGELFF. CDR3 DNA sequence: TGCGCCAGCCAGAACAGTTACACCACCACCGGGGAGCTGTTTTTT.

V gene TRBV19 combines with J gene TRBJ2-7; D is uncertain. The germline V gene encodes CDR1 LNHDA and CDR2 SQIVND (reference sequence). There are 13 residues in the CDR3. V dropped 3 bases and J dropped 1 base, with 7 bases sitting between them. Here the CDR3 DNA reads TGTGCCAGTAGTATGCACGGGTCCTACGAGCAGTACTTC. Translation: CASSMHGSYEQYF.

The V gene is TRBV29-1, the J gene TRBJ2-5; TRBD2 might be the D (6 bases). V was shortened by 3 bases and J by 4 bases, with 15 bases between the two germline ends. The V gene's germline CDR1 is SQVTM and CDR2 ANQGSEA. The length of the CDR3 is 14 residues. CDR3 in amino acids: CSVDHSTRGETQYF. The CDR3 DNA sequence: TGCAGCGTTGACCATTCGACTAGAGGAGAGACCCAGTACTTC.

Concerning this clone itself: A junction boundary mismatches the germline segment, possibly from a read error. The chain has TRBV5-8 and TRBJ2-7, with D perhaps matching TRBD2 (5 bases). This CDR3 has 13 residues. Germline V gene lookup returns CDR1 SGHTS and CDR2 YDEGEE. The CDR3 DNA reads TGTGCCAGCAGCTTGACTAGACCCTATGAGCAGTACTTC. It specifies CASSLTRPYEQYF.

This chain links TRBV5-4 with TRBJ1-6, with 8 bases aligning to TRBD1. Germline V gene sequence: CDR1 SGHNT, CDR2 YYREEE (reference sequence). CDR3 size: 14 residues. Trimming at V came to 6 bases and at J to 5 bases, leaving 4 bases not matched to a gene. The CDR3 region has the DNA TGTGCCAGCAAACCGGGACAGGATAATTCACCCCTCCACTTT. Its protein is CASKPGQDNSPLHF.

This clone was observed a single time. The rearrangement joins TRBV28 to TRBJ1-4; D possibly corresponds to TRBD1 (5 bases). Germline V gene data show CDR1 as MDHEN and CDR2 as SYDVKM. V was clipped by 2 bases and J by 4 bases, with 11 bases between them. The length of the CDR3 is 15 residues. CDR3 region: CASSLPTENNEKLFF. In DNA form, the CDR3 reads TGTGCCAGCAGTTTACCGACAGAGAATAATGAAAAACTGTTTTTT.

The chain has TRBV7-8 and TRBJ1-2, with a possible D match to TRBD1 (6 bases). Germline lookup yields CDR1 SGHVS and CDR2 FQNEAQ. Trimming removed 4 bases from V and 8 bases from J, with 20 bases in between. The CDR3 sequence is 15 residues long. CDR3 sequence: CASSSPSGALGGYTF. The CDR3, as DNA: TGTGCCAGCAGCTCCCCGTCAGGGGCCCTAGGGGGCTACACCTTC. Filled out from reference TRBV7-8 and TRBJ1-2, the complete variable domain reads GAGVSQSPRYKVAKRGQDVALRCDPISGHVSLFWYQQALGQGPEFLTYFQNEAQLDKSGLPSDRFFAERPEGSVSTLKIQRTQQEDSAVYLCASSSPSGALGGYTFGSGTRLTVV.

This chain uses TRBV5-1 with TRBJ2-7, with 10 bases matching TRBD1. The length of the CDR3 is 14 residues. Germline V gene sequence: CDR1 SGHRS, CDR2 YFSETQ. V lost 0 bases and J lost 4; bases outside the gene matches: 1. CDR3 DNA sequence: TGCGCCAGCAGCTTGGAGGGACAGGGGTACGAGCAGTACTTC. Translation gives CASSLEGQGYEQYF.

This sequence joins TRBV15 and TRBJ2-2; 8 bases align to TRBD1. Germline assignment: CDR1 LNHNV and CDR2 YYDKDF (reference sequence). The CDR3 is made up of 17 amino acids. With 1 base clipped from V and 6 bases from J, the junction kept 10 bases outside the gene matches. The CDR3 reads CATSRGGRTGSAGELFF. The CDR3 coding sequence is TGTGCCACCAGCAGAGGGGGTAGGACAGGGAGTGCCGGGGAGCTGTTTTTT. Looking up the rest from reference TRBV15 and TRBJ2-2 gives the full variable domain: DAMVIQNPRYQVTQFGKPVTLSCSQTLNHNVMYWYQQKSSQAPKLLFHYYDKDFNNEADTPDNFQSRRPNTSFCFLDIRSPGLGDTAMYLCATSRGGRTGSAGELFFGEGSRLTVL.

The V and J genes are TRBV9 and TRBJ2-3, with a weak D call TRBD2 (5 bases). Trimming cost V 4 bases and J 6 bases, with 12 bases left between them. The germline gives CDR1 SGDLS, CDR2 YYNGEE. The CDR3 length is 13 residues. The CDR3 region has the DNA TGTGCCAGCAGCACCCTAGCTAGCGATACGCAGTATTTT. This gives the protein CASSTLASDTQYF.

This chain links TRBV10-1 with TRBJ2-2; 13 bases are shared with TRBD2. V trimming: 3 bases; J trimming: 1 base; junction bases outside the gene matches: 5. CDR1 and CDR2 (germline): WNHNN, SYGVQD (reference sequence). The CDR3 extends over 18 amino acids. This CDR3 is CASSDRTSGRGNTGELFF. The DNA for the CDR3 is TGCGCCAGCAGTGATAGGACTAGCGGGAGAGGGAACACCGGGGAGCTGTTTTTT.

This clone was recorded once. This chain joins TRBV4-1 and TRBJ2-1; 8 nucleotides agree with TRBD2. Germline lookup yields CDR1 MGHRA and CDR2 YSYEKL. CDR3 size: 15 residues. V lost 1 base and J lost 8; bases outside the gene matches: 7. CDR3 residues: CASSQVGTRLDEQFF. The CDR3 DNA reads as TGCGCCAGCAGCCAAGTAGGGACTAGACTGGATGAGCAGTTCTTC.

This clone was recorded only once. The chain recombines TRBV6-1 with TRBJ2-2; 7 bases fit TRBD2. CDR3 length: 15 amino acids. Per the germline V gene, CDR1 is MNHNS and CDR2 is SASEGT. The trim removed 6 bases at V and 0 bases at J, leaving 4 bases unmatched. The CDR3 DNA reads TGTGCCAGCAGGGCGGGAGCTACGAACACCGGGGAGCTGTTTTTT. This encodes CASRAGATNTGELFF.

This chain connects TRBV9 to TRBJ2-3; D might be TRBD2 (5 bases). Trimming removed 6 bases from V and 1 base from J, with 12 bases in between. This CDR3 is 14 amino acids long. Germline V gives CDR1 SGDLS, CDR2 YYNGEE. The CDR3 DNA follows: TGTGCCAGCACCCCCAGCGGAGGCACAGATACGCAGTATTTT. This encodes CASTPSGGTDTQYF.

The CDR3 sequence is CAISESMGQVYGYTF. The CDR3 DNA is TGTGCCATCAGTGAGTCGATGGGGCAGGTCTATGGCTACACCTTC. The V gene is TRBV10-3, the J gene TRBJ1-2, with D possibly matching TRBD1 (5 bases). The V gene's germline CDR1 is ENHRY and CDR2 SYGVKD. The CDR3 covers 15 residues. With 0 bases removed from V and 4 bases from J, the gap between germline ends came to 12 bases.

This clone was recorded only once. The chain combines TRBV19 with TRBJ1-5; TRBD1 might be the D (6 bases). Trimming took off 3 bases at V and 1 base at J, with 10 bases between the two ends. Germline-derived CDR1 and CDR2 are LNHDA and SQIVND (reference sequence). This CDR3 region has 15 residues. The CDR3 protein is CASSISRGSNQPQHF. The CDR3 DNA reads TGTGCCAGTAGTATTTCCAGGGGAAGCAATCAGCCCCAGCATTTT.